This record concerns one TCR beta chain sequence. Two negative PCRs, clearance, or symptom resolution were required of recovered Cohort 3 donors. The sample belongs to a study of blood T cell repertoires in COVID-19. Study details: Sites across the United States, Italy and Spain contributed samples from acute and convalescent COVID-19. The cDNA or gDNA used as material had been derived from T cells, B-cell-depleted T cells, or PBMCs.

Germline V gene data show CDR1 as MNHEY and CDR2 as SVGAGI. V was clipped by 5 bases and J by 4 bases, with 11 bases between them. The CDR3 has 13 amino acids. Original processing methods: Estimation of nucleated cell counts relied on the amplification of reference gene primers. TCRdb's table, derived via immunoSEQ multiplex PCR, lists solely in-frame clones and lacks some. The V and J calls and clone size are taken from that table; D and trimming were inferred from the DNA. Of 290,000 or so clones listed, 90% are singletons. Input material: PBMCs or T cells enriched from blood (not recorded which). The chain combines TRBV6-5 with TRBJ2-5, with D possibly matching TRBD2 (6 bases). The receptor comes from a woman in her 30s who had recovered from COVID-19. The CDR3 sequence is CASSLGSGETQYF. The CDR3 coding sequence is TGTGCCAGCAGTCTCGGGAGTGGAGAGACCCAGTACTTC.